The source of this T cell receptor beta chain is a study of Ad26.COV2.S vaccination and SARS-CoV-2 variants. Only in-frame clones appear in the TCRdb table, and some are missing; sequencing was by immunoSEQ multiplex PCR. Of 350,000 to 450,000 clones in the sample, about 91% were seen once. The treatment: some 20 received Ad26.COV2.S at low or high dose, single or two shots; a few received placebo; per-sample allocation not given. The samples were gathered on day 63 after the first injection of vaccine or placebo. Looked up from germline, CDR1 is GTSNPN and CDR2 is SVGIG (reference sequence). The junction had 14 bases not matched to a gene; V was cut back by 4 bases and J by 5 bases. This CDR3 spans 16 amino acids.

The chain carries TRBV30 and TRBJ2-5; 9 bases map to TRBD2. The sequencing used peripheral blood, collected in a trial of Ad26.COV2.S vaccine versus placebo. This sequence originates from a person between 18 and 60 years old who received the Ad26.COV2.S COVID-19 vaccine or a placebo. The CDR3 is CAWTGLAMWGEETQYF. DNA of the CDR3: TGTGCCTGGACGGGACTAGCAATGTGGGGAGAGGAGACCCAGTACTTC.